A selection of T cell receptor beta chains follows, all from one sample in a study of blood T cells in healthy people across ages. One entry per CDR3 protein, called by TCRdb with MiXCR from the 5' RACE reads. Of roughly 700,000 distinct CDR3 sequences in the sample, around 45% are singletons; the top ten hold under 35%. What was sequenced was blood. The receptors come from a woman aged 55-69 years in good health. CDR3s include the opening cysteine and the closing phenylalanine or tryptophan. D genes are given only for firm matches. Not all rows give a size; the values are once, few, many and, for expanded clones, a class.

>TRBV18|.|TRBJ2-5|TRBD1
CASSQLNDRGETQYF
TGTGCCAGCTCACAGCTTAATGACAGGGGCGAGACCCAGTACTTC
>TRBV7-2|.|TRBJ2-7|.
CASRVAVSSYEQYF
TGTGCCAGCAGGGTAGCGGTTTCCTCCTACGAGCAGTACTTC
>TRBV6-2/TRBV6-3|few|TRBJ2-5|TRBD2
CASSYWGLAGRKETQYF
TGTGCCAGCAGTTACTGGGGACTAGCGGGACGGAAGGAGACCCAGTACTTC
>TRBV20-1|.|TRBJ2-7|TRBD2
CSARGWREAPYEQYF
TGCAGTGCTAGGGGATGGCGGGAGGCCCCCTACGAGCAGTACTTC
>TRBV28|many|TRBJ2-7|TRBD1
CASRESGTGGNEQYF
TGTGCCAGCAGGGAATCCGGGACAGGGGGCAACGAGCAGTACTTC
>TRBV15|.|TRBJ2-7|.
CATGTLSYNEQYF
TGTGCCACCGGAACTTTGTCCTACAATGAGCAGTACTTC
>TRBV29-1|few|TRBJ2-3|TRBD2
CSVESAGLAGAAADTQYF
TGCAGCGTTGAATCCGCCGGACTAGCGGGAGCGGCGGCGGATACGCAGTATTTT
>TRBV5-1|.|TRBJ2-2|.
CASSPGDRGELFF
TGCGCCAGCAGCCCGGGGGACCGCGGGGAGCTGTTTTTT
>TRBV18|.|TRBJ1-2|.
CASSPGIGYTF
TGTGCCAGCTCACCGGGTATTGGCTACACCTTC
>TRBV2|.|TRBJ2-1|.
CASSEVEETQFF
TGTGCCAGCAGTGAGGTAGAGGAGACCCAGTTCTTC
>TRBV5-1|.|TRBJ2-1|.
CASSGSVSSYNEQFF
TGCGCCAGCAGCGGTAGCGTAAGCTCCTACAATGAGCAGTTCTTC
>TRBV5-1|.|TRBJ2-7|.
CASSLVLVSEQYF
TGCGCCAGCAGCTTGGTTCTGGTCTCCGAGCAGTACTTC
>TRBV5-1|.|TRBJ2-1|TRBD1
CASSGHRDSYNEQFF
TGCGCCAGCAGCGGACACCGGGACAGCTACAATGAGCAGTTCTTC
>TRBV27|many|TRBJ2-5|.
CASSANPRETQYF
TGTGCCAGCAGTGCCAACCCCAGGGAGACCCAGTACTTC
>TRBV30|.|TRBJ2-7|.
CAWSVKGVRGYEQYF
TGTGCCTGGAGTGTAAAAGGGGTCAGGGGCTACGAGCAGTACTTC
>TRBV10-3|few|TRBJ2-4|.
CASRVGGENIQYF
TGTGCCTCCCGCGTGGGGGGCGAAAACATTCAGTACTTC
>TRBV7-2|.|TRBJ2-5|TRBD1
CASSLMDRGHETQYF
TGTGCCAGCAGCTTAATGGACAGGGGGCACGAGACCCAGTACTTC
>TRBV5-1|.|TRBJ2-6|.
CASSNREVGADVLTF
TGCGCCAGCAGTAATAGGGAAGTAGGGGCCGACGTCCTGACTTTC
>TRBV12-3/TRBV12-4|.|TRBJ2-2|TRBD2
CASSTLAGVGNTGELFF
TGTGCCAGCAGTACGTTAGCGGGAGTCGGGAACACCGGGGAGCTGTTTTTT
>TRBV5-6|.|TRBJ2-3|TRBD1
CASSFGQGASDTQYF
TGTGCCAGCAGCTTCGGACAGGGGGCATCTGATACGCAGTATTTT
>TRBV15|.|TRBJ2-7|TRBD1
CATSRDPGTGHEQYF
TGTGCCACCAGCAGAGATCCCGGGACAGGGCACGAGCAGTACTTC
>TRBV7-8|.|TRBJ2-1|TRBD1
CASSTSWDRGFNEQFF
TGTGCCAGCAGCACAAGTTGGGACAGGGGATTCAATGAGCAGTTCTTC
>TRBV7-2|.|TRBJ2-5|TRBD2
CASSFSGSPETQYF
TGTGCCAGCAGCTTTAGCGGGAGTCCGGAGACCCAGTACTTC
>TRBV3-1|.|TRBJ1-5|.
CASSQRRSDNQPQHF
TGTGCCAGCAGCCAAAGACGGTCAGACAATCAGCCCCAGCATTTT
>TRBV4-2|.|TRBJ2-3|TRBD2
CASSQELALADTQYF
TGTGCCAGCAGCCAAGAACTAGCGCTAGCAGATACGCAGTATTTT
>TRBV4-2|few|TRBJ1-5|TRBD1
CASSQDRTGVQPQHF
TGTGCCAGCAGCCAAGATCGGACAGGGGTTCAGCCCCAGCATTTT
>TRBV29-1|.|TRBJ2-3|TRBD2
CSVDGTRGPTDTQYF
TGCAGCGTTGATGGGACTAGGGGACCCACAGATACGCAGTATTTT
>TRBV20-1|.|TRBJ2-3|TRBD2
CSTGLAGGTDTQYF
TGCAGTACGGGACTAGCGGGGGGCACAGATACGCAGTATTTT
>TRBV7-2|.|TRBJ2-1|.
CASRPAGAYSYNEQFF
TGTGCCAGCAGGCCGGCCGGGGCTTACTCCTACAATGAGCAGTTCTTC
>TRBV4-3|.|TRBJ2-1|TRBD2
CASSQDRSSGRVNEQFF
TGCGCCAGCAGCCAAGATAGGTCCAGCGGGAGGGTAAATGAGCAGTTCTTC
>TRBV7-2|many|TRBJ2-7|TRBD2
CASSLGLAGVLEQYF
TGTGCCAGCAGCTTAGGACTAGCGGGAGTCCTCGAGCAGTACTTC
>TRBV2|.|TRBJ1-3|.
CASSDPPANSGNTIYF
TGTGCCAGCAGTGACCCGCCTGCCAATTCTGGAAACACCATATATTTT
>TRBV28|.|TRBJ1-2|.
CASSFYEAVRYGYTF
TGTGCCAGCAGTTTTTACGAGGCAGTCCGCTATGGCTACACCTTC
>TRBV12-3/TRBV12-4|.|TRBJ1-1|.
CASSIQSYTEAFF
TGTGCCAGCAGCATACAGAGTTACACTGAAGCTTTCTTT
>TRBV29-1|many|TRBJ2-7|TRBD1
CSVRPDRGLLHYEQYF
TGCAGCGTTAGACCCGACAGGGGCCTACTTCACTACGAGCAGTACTTC
>TRBV28|.|TRBJ2-5|TRBD2
CANRAGGLRETQYF
TGTGCCAATAGAGCGGGAGGCCTCAGGGAGACCCAGTACTTC
>TRBV28|.|TRBJ1-2|.
CASRLRNYGYTF
TGTGCCAGCAGGCTACGGAACTATGGCTACACCTTC
>TRBV6-6|few|TRBJ2-7|TRBD2
CASGTSGKQYF
TGTGCCAGCGGGACTAGCGGGAAGCAGTACTTC
>TRBV12-3/TRBV12-4|.|TRBJ2-7|.
CASSLSTSGRREQYF
TGTGCCAGCAGTTTATCCACCAGTGGAAGGAGGGAGCAGTACTTC
>TRBV6-1|.|TRBJ1-1|.
CASSEYGNTEAFF
TGTGCCAGCAGTGAATATGGAAACACTGAAGCTTTCTTT
>TRBV20-1|.|TRBJ2-5|TRBD2
CSAIDGSGRKTQYF
TGCAGTGCTATAGATGGTAGCGGGAGGAAGACCCAGTACTTC
>TRBV7-2|.|TRBJ2-7|TRBD1
CASSAWDRTYEQYF
TGTGCCAGCAGCGCCTGGGACAGGACCTACGAGCAGTACTTC
>TRBV9|once|TRBJ2-1|TRBD2
CASSGPSGSNERFF
TGTGCCAGCAGCGGGCCTAGCGGGAGCAATGAGCGGTTCTTC
>TRBV5-1|.|TRBJ2-2|TRBD1
CASSSPQGASGELFF
TGCGCCAGCAGCTCGCCCCAGGGGGCCTCCGGGGAGCTGTTTTTT
>TRBV6-6|.|TRBJ2-3|TRBD2
CASSPTRNSGSPDTQYF
TGTGCCAGCAGTCCGACTCGGAATAGCGGGAGCCCAGATACGCAGTATTTT